This TCR beta chain is from a study of blood T cells in healthy people across ages. A sample-barcoded 5' primer and a J-beta primer mix were used in a second PCR of roughly 6 to 11 cycles. A single record per CDR3 protein comes from TCRdb applying MiXCR to the 5' RACE reads. The table shows hundreds of thousands of distinct CDR3 sequences, with around 62% occurring only once. CDR3 length: 13 amino acids. The V end lost 4 bases, the J end lost 7 bases, and 14 bases lay between the germline ends. In germline, CDR1 is SGHRS, CDR2 YFSETQ. This clonotype was obtained from a man aged 25-45 years in good health. The sequencing sample was made of blood. V and J are TRBV5-1 and TRBJ1-2, with D possibly TRBD1 on 5 matching bases. This CDR3 is CASSRWRGFGYTF. As DNA, the CDR3 is TGCGCCAGCAGCCGGTGGAGGGGATTTGGCTACACCTTC.